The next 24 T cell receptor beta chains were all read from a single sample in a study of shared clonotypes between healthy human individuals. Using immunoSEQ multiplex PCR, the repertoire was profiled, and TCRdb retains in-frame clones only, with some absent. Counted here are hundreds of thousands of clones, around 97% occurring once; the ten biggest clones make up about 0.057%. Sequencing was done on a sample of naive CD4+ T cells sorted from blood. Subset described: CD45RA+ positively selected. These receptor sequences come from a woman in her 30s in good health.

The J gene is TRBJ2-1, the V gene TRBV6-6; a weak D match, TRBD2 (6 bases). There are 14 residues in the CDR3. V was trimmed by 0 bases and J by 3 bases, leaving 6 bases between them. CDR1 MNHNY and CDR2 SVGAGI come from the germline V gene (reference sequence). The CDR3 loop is CASSYSGSYNEQFF. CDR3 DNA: TGTGCCAGCAGTTACTCCGGGAGCTACAATGAGCAGTTCTTC.

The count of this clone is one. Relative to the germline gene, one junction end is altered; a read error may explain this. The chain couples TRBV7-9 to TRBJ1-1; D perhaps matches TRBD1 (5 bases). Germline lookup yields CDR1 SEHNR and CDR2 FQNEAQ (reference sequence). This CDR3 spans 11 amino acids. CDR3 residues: CASSSGATNSF. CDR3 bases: TGTGCCAGCAGCTCCGGGGCGACTAACTCATTT.

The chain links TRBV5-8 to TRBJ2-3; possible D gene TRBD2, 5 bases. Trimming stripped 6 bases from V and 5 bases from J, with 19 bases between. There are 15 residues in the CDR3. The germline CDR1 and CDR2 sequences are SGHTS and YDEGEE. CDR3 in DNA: TGTGCCAGCACCAAACTACGGGAACGTAGAGATACGCAGTATTTT. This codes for CASTKLRERRDTQYF. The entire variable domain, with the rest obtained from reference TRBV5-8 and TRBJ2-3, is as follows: EAGVTQSPTHLIKTRGQQATLRCSPISGHTSVYWYQQALGLGLQFLLWYDEGEERNRGNFPPRFSGRQFPNYSSELNVNALELEDSALYLCASTKLRERRDTQYFGPGTRLTVL.

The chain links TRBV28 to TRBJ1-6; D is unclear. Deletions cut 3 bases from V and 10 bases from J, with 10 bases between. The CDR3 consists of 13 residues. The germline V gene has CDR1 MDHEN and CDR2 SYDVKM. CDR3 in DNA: TGTGCCAGCAGTTTTGGACGTCGGTCACCCCTCCACTTT. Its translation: CASSFGRRSPLHF. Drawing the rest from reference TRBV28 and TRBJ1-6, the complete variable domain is DVKVTQSSRYLVKRTGEKVFLECVQDMDHENMFWYRQDPGLGLRLIYFSYDVKMKEKGDIPEGYSVSREKKERFSLILESASTNQTSMYLCASSFGRRSPLHFGNGTRLTVT.

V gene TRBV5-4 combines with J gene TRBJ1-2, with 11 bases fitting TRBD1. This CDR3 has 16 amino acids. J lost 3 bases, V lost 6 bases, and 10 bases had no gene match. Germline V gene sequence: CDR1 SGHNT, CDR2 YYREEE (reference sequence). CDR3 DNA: TGTGCCAGCACCTACTCCGGGACAGGGGGATACTATGGCTACACCTTC. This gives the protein CASTYSGTGGYYGYTF.

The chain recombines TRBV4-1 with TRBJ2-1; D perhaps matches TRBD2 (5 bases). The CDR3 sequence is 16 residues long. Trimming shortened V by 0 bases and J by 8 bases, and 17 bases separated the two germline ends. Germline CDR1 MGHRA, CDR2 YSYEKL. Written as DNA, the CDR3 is TGCGCCAGCAGCCAAGAAGGACGGCCATTGGAGGATGAGCAGTTCTTC. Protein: CASSQEGRPLEDEQFF.

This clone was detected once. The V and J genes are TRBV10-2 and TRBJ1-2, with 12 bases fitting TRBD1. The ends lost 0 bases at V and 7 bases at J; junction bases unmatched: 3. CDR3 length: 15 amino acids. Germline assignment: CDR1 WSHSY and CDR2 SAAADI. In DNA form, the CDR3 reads TGCGCCAGCAGTGAGTCTGGGACAGGGGGCAGTGGCTACACCTTC. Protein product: CASSESGTGGSGYTF.

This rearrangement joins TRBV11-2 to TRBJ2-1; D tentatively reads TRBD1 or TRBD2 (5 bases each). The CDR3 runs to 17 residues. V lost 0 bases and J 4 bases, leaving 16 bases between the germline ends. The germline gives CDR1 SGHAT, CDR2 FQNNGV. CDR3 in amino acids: CASSLDLGPLKYNEQFF. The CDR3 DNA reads TGTGCCAGCAGCTTAGACCTGGGACCCCTAAAATACAATGAGCAGTTCTTC.

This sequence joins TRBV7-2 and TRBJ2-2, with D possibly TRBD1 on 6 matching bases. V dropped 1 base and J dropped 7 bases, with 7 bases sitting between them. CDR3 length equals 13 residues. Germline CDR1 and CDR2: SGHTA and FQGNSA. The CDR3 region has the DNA TGTGCCAGCAGCTTAGACAGGGACGGGGAGCTGTTTTTT. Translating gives CASSLDRDGELFF.

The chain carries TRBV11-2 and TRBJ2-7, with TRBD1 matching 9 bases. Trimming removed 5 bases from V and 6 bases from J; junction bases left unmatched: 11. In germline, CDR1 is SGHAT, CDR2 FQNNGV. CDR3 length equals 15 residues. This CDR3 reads CASSPRQGDYAEQYF. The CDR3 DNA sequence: TGTGCCAGCAGCCCCAGACAGGGGGATTATGCCGAGCAGTACTTC.

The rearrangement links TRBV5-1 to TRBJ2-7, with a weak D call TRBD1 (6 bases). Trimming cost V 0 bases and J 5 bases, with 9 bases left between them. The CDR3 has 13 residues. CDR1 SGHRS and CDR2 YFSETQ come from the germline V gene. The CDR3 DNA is TGCGCCAGCAGCTTGGGACAGGTGGACGAGCAGTACTTC. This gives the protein CASSLGQVDEQYF.

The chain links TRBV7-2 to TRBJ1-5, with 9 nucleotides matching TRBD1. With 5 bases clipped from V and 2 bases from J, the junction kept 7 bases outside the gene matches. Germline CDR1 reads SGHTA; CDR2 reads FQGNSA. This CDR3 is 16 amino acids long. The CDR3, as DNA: TGTGCCAGCAGCGTCGCGGGACAGGGTGGCAATCAGCCCCAGCATTTT. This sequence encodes CASSVAGQGGNQPQHF.

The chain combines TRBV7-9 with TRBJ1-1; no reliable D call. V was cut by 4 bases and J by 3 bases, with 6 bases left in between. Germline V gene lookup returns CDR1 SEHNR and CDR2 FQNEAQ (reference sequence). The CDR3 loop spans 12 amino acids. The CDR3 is CASSYEYTEAFF. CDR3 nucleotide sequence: TGTGCCAGCAGCTACGAATACACTGAAGCTTTCTTT.

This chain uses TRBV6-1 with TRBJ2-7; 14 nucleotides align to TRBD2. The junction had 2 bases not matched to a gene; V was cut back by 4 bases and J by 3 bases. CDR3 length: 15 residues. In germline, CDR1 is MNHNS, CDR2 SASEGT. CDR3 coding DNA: TGTGCCAGCAGTGGAGGGACTAGCGGGAGCTACGAGCAGTACTTC. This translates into CASSGGTSGSYEQYF.

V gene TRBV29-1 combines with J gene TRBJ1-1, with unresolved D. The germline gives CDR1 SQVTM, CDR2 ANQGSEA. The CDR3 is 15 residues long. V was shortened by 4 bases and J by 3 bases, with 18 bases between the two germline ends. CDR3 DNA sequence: TGCAGCGTTGTTAGGTTATTAGACATCGACACTGAAGCTTTCTTT. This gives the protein CSVVRLLDIDTEAFF.

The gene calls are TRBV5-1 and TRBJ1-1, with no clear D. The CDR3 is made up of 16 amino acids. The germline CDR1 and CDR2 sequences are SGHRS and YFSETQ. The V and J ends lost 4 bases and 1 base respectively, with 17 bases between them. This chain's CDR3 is CASSLVLGPKNTEAFF. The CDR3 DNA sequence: TGCGCCAGCAGCCTGGTGCTCGGGCCAAAGAACACTGAAGCTTTCTTT.

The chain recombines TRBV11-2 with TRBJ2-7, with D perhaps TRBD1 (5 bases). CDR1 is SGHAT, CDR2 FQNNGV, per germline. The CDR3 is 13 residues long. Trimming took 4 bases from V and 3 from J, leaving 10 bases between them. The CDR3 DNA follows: TGTGCCAGCAGCTCCCAGGGTAACTACGAGCAGTACTTC. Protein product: CASSSQGNYEQYF.

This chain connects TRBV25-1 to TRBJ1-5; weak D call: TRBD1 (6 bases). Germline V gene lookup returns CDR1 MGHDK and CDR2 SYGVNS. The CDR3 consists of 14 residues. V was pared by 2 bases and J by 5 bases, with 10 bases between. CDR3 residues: CASSEGTTYQPQHF. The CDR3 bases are TGTGCCAGCAGTGAAGGGACAACTTATCAGCCCCAGCATTTT.

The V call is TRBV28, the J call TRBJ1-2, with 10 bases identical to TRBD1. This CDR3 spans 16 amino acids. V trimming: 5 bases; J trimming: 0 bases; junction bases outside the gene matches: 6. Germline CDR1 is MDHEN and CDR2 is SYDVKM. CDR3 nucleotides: TGTGCCAGCAGTACGGGACAGGGGACGCCTAACTATGGCTACACCTTC. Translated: CASSTGQGTPNYGYTF.

CDR3 bases: TGTGCCAGCAGCCCCGGCACTAGGAACAATGAGCAGTTCTTC. It codes for CASSPGTRNNEQFF. The chain recombines TRBV11-3 with TRBJ2-1; weak D call: TRBD2 (5 bases). Germline CDR1 and CDR2: SGHNT and YENEEA. Between the trimmed V and J ends, which lost 5 bases and 5 bases, there was a span of 13 bases. The CDR3 runs to 14 residues.

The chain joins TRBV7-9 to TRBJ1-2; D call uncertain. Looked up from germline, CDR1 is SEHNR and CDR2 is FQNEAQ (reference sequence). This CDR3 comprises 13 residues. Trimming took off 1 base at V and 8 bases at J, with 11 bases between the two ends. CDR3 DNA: TGTGCCAGCAGCTTAGAACCAAGGTTCGGCTACACCTTC. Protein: CASSLEPRFGYTF.

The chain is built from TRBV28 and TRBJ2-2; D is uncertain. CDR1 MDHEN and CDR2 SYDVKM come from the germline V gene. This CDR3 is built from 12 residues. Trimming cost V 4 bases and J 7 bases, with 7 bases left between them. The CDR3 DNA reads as TGTGCCAGCAGTTCGGCAGGCGGGGAGCTGTTTTTT. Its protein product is CASSSAGGELFF.

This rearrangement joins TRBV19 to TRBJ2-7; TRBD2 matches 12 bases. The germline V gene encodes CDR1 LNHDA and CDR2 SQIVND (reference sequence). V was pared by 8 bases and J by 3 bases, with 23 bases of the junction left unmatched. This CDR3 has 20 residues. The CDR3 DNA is TGTGCCAGTCCCGCCTATAACCCTCGACTAGCGGGAGTTTTGGGCTACGAGCAGTACTTC. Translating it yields CASPAYNPRLAGVLGYEQYF.

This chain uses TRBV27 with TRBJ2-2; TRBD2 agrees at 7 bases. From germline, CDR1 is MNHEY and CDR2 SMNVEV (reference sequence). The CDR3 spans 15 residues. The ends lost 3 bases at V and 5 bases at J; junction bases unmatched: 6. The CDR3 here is CASSFTGGWTGELFF. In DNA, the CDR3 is TGTGCCAGCAGTTTTACGGGAGGATGGACCGGGGAGCTGTTTTTT.